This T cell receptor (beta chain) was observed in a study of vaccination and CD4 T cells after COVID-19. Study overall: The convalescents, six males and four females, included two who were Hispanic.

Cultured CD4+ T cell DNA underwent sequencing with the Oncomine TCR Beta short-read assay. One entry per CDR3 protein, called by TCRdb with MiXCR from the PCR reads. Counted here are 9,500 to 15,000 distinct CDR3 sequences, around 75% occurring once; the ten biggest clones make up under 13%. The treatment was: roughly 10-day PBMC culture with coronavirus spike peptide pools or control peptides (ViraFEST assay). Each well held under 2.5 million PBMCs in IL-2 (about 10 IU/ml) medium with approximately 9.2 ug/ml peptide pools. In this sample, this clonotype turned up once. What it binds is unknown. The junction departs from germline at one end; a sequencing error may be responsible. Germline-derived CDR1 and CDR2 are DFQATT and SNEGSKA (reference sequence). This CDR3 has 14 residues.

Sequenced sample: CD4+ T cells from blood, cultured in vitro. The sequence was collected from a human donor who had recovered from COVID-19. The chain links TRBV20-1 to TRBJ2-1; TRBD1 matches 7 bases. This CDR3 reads CSAPTRGTYNEQLF. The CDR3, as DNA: TGCAGTGCACCGACCAGGGGGACCTACAATGAGCAGCTCTTC.